This TCR beta chain was identified in a study of T cell responses to AZD1222 COVID-19 vaccine. Whole-study context: Second-dose intervals near 4 or 12 weeks were combined. General study findings and limits: Repertoires were obtained solely post-peak T cell response. Elevations in Spike-specific TCR breadth and depth followed administration of two AZD1222 doses. Just a handful of AZD1222 recipients were seropositive at baseline.

On this clone itself: The antigen remains undetermined.

Only in-frame clones appear in the TCRdb table, and some are missing; sequencing was by immunoSEQ multiplex PCR. The data show about 150,000 clones, around nine tenths seen once. From germline, CDR1 is LGHNA and CDR2 YNFKEQ. The trim removed 1 base at V and 4 bases at J, leaving 12 bases unmatched. This CDR3 is 17 amino acids long. The chain combines TRBV4-2 with TRBJ1-1, with 7 bases that match TRBD1. This material consisted of peripheral blood, taken on day 0 of AZD1222 vaccination. This TCR derives from an adult in good health. The CDR3 reads CASSQGIRDRAFTEAFF. The CDR3 nucleotides are TGTGCCAGCAGCCAAGGAATTAGGGACAGAGCTTTCACTGAAGCTTTCTTT.